The clone carrying this T cell receptor (beta chain) appeared a single time. Its antigen remains unidentified. PCR amplification relied on 60 Vbeta primers (plus 13 Jbeta primers). Profiling relied on immunoSEQ multiplex PCR, and the TCRdb table lists in-frame clones only, not all of them. The sample records some 130,000 clones, 75% to 80% being singletons. These data are taken from a study of cytomegalovirus exposure and HLA in healthy donors. Study-level findings and limits: Follow-up analysis later connected one missense variant in DCLRE1C with trimming of TCR beta V- and J-genes.

V was clipped by 10 bases and J by 2 bases, with 17 bases between them. This CDR3 region has 14 residues. Germline V gene lookup returns CDR1 LNHDA and CDR2 SQIVND (reference sequence). V gene TRBV19 combines with J gene TRBJ1-2; the D gene is possibly TRBD1 (6 bases). The sequence was obtained from a male donor in good health and CMV-seronegative. Sequenced material: PBMCs. In DNA form, the CDR3 reads TGTGCCACCTATCGTCGGACAGCCAACTATGGCTACACCTTC. Amino acids: CATYRRTANYGYTF.